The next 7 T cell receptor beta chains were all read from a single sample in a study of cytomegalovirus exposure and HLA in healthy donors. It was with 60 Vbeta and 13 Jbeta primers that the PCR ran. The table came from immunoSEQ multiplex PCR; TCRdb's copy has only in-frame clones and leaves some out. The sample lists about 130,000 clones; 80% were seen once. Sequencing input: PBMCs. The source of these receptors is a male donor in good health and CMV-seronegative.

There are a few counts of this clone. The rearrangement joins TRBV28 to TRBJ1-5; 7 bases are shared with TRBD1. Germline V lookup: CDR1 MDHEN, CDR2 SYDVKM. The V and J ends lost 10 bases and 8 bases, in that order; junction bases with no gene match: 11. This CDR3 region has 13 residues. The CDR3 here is CATTTGSREPQHF. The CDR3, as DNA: TGTGCCACCACGACAGGGTCGAGGGAGCCCCAGCATTTT.

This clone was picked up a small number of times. CDR3 in amino acids: CASEPEAGYGYTF. The CDR3 DNA reads as TGCGCCAGCGAACCCGAAGCAGGCTATGGCTACACCTTC. This chain connects TRBV5-1 to TRBJ1-2; D unresolved. V dropped 7 bases and J dropped 4 bases, with 14 bases sitting between them. The CDR3 covers 13 residues. Germline values: CDR1 SGHRS, CDR2 YFSETQ.

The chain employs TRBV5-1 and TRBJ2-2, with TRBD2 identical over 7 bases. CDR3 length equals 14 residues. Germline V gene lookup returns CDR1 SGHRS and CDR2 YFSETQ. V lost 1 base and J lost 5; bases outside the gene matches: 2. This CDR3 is CASSLIGGTGELFF. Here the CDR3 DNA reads TGCGCCAGCAGCTTGATCGGGGGGACCGGGGAGCTGTTTTTT. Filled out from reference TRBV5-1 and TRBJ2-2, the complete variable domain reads KAGVTQTPRYLIKTRGQQVTLSCSPISGHRSVSWYQQTPGQGLQFLFEYFSETQRNKGNFPGRFSGRQFSNSRSEMNVSTLELGDSALYLCASSLIGGTGELFFGEGSRLTVL.

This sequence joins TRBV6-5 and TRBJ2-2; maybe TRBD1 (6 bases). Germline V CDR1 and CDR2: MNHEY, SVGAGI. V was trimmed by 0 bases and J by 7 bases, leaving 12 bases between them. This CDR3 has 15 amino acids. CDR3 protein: CASSYSTQGYGELFF. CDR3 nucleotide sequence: TGTGCCAGCAGTTACTCGACCCAGGGGTACGGGGAGCTGTTTTTT.

The CDR3 coding sequence is TGTGCCAGCAGCTTAGCGGGGCCTAATGAAAAACTGTTTTTT. Translation: CASSLAGPNEKLFF. This chain joins TRBV5-4 and TRBJ1-4; TRBD1 is a possible D gene (5 bases). The germline gives CDR1 SGHNT, CDR2 YYREEE (reference sequence). The V end was cut by 2 bases, the J end by 3 bases, with 8 bases between. The CDR3 extends over 14 amino acids. Based on the CDR3 plus reference TRBV5-4 and TRBJ1-4, the full variable domain is ETGVTQSPTHLIKTRGQQVTLRCSSQSGHNTVSWYQQALGQGPQFIFQYYREEENGRGNFPPRFSGLQFPNYSSELNVNALELDDSALYLCASSLAGPNEKLFFGSGTQLSVL.

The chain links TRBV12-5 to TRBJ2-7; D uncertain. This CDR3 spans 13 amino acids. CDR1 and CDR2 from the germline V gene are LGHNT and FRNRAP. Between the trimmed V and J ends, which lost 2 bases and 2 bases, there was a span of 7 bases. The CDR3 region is CASGLPVPYEQYF. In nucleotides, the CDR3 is TGTGCTAGTGGTTTGCCGGTCCCCTACGAGCAGTACTTC.

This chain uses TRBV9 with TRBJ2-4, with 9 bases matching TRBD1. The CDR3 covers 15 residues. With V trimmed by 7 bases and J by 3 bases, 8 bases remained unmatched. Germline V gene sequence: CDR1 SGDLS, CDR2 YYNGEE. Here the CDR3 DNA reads TGTGCCAGCTCACCGGGACAGGGCGGCAAAAACATTCAGTACTTC. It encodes CASSPGQGGKNIQYF.